The present T cell receptor beta chain was sequenced within a study of neurological immune-mediated disorders. Study observations and caveats: Whereas HTLV-1-associated myelopathy showed the most TCR clonal expansion, multiple sclerosis showed the least, with levels below those of healthy controls.

Time point meaning: technical triplicate 3. PBMCs numbering 2 million and stored at -80 C yielded the unsorted libraries. As for the cDNA, it was generated by 5'RACE with 10-nucleotide random UMIs. Every sequencing run generated in excess of 170 million TCR-beta sequences. These sequences covered 15-18 subjects. TCRdb passed the 5' RACE reads through MiXCR, listing each CDR3 protein once. This repertoire shows 45,000 or so distinct CDR3 sequences, about 22% found once; its top ten account for about 4.5%. This clonotype came up many times. Its cognate antigen is unknown. The sequence derives from a man in his sixties with HTLV-1-associated myelopathy (HAM/TSP). The sequencing input was PBMCs.

CDR3 sequence (DNA): TGCAGCGTTGAAGTGGGACAGGGGCCGACCTACGAGCAGTACTTC. Translation: CSVEVGQGPTYEQYF. This chain connects TRBV29-1 to TRBJ2-7; TRBD1 aligns across 10 bases. Germline-derived CDR1 and CDR2 are SQVTM and ANQGSEA. V lost 1 base, J lost 2 bases, and 5 bases stayed unmatched. The CDR3 contains 15 residues.